This T cell receptor (beta chain) was captured in a study of Ad26.COV2.S vaccination and SARS-CoV-2 variants. V shed 1 base, J shed 1 base, and the junction held 4 bases outside the gene matches. Germline assignment: CDR1 MDHEN and CDR2 SYDVKM. The CDR3 runs 18 residues. Assay: immunoSEQ multiplex PCR; the TCRdb copy retains only in-frame clones and omits some. The sample records 300,000 to 400,000 clones, more than 85% being singletons. The sample's treatment: roughly 18 received Ad26.COV2.S at low or high dose, single or two shots; 5 received placebo; per-sample allocation not given. Samples analyzed were those drawn on day 63 after the first vaccine or placebo injection. An 18-55-year-old adult in Boston served as donor. Expression of Wuhan-strain SARS-CoV-2 spike came from the Ad26 vector that formed the vaccine. Overall study findings and caveats: Considerable breadth of spike-specific CD8+ and CD4+ T cell responses has reportedly been documented following vaccination.

About this clone itself: Its antigen is unidentified.

The rearrangement joins TRBV28 to TRBJ2-2; 12 nucleotides match TRBD1. This sequence was found in a person aged 18-65 years who received the Ad26.COV2.S COVID-19 vaccine or a placebo. The input for sequencing was peripheral blood, taken in a trial of Ad26.COV2.S vaccine versus placebo. CDR3 sequence reads: CASSLSGTGGLNTGELFF. The CDR3 region has the DNA TGTGCCAGCAGTTTATCCGGGACAGGGGGCCTGAACACCGGGGAGCTGTTTTTT. Supplemented by reference TRBV28 and TRBJ2-2, the full variable domain reads DVKVTQSSRYLVKRTGEKVFLECVQDMDHENMFWYRQDPGLGLRLIYFSYDVKMKEKGDIPEGYSVSREKKERFSLILESASTNQTSMYLCASSLSGTGGLNTGELFFGEGSRLTVL.